The 25 T cell receptor beta chains listed next were all sequenced from one sample in a study of response to subunit inactivated influenza vaccine. MiXCR, applied by TCRdb to the RT-PCR reads, yields one record per CDR3 protein. Of hundreds of thousands of distinct CDR3 sequences in the sample, 7.5% to 8.5% were seen once. The specimen was PBMCs from blood, collected around 25 months after vaccination. These receptors all stem from a man between 45 and 75 years old who received an inactivated influenza vaccine.

The rearrangement joins TRBV7-8 to TRBJ2-7; D not certain. The CDR3 covers 11 residues. Germline-derived CDR1 and CDR2 are SGHVS and FQNEAQ. V was cut by 5 bases and J by 5 bases, with 7 bases left in between. CDR3 sequence reads: CASSQNHEQYF. In nucleotides, the CDR3 is TGTGCCAGCAGCCAGAACCACGAGCAGTACTTC.

The gene calls are TRBV2 and TRBJ2-7; 12 nucleotides align to TRBD1. From germline, CDR1 is SNHLY and CDR2 FYNNEI. The CDR3 has 16 amino acids. Losses at the gene ends were 6 bases for V and 2 bases for J; bases not matched to a gene: 8. The CDR3 region has the DNA TGTGCCAGCAGGGGGACAGGGGGCGAGGTCCCCTACGAGCAGTACTTC. It encodes CASRGTGGEVPYEQYF.

This chain uses TRBV19 with TRBJ2-5, with 11 bases lining up with TRBD2. The V gene's germline CDR1 is LNHDA and CDR2 SQIVND (reference sequence). V lost 5 bases and J lost 7; bases outside the gene matches: 9. This CDR3 spans 15 amino acids. CDR3: CASSPRLAGPRTQYF. The CDR3, as DNA: TGTGCCAGTAGTCCCAGACTAGCGGGGCCCAGGACCCAGTACTTC.

This clonotype was recorded at least ten times. The CDR3 DNA sequence: TGCGCCAGCAGCGCGGGACAGCAAAACACTGAAGCTTTCTTT. Residues: CASSAGQQNTEAFF. V and J are TRBV5-1 and TRBJ1-1, with 7 nucleotides matching TRBD1. The CDR3 runs 14 residues. The V gene's germline CDR1 is SGHRS and CDR2 YFSETQ. J gave up 2 bases and V 4 bases, and 5 bases lay outside the gene matches.

This clonotype was observed many times. The gene calls are TRBV7-2 and TRBJ1-1; D gene unclear. V lost 5 bases and J 1 base, leaving 11 bases between the germline ends. The V gene's germline CDR1 is SGHTA and CDR2 FQGNSA. The CDR3 sequence is 14 residues long. The CDR3 bases are TGTGCCAGCAGCCCACGGGCGGGGAACACTGAAGCTTTCTTT. This sequence encodes CASSPRAGNTEAFF.

Regarding this clonotype: This may be a read error, as it is one base from a much larger clone. The chain combines TRBV7-9 with TRBJ1-2; the D gene is possibly TRBD1 (6 bases). The germline V gene has CDR1 SEHNR and CDR2 FQNEAQ (reference sequence). The CDR3 sequence is 15 residues long. The V gene lost 5 bases and the J gene lost 4 bases, with 17 bases spanning the gap. CDR3 DNA sequence: TGTGCCAGCAGCGAAGGACTACAGGGTTCCTATGGCTACACCTTC. It specifies CASSEGLQGSYGYTF.

The V call is TRBV6-5, the J call TRBJ2-7; the D is unclear. Trimming took 2 bases from V and 0 from J, leaving 11 bases between them. The CDR3 has 15 residues. The germline gives CDR1 MNHEY, CDR2 SVGAGI. The CDR3 spells CASSYMAVPSYEQYF. As DNA, the CDR3 is TGTGCCAGCAGTTACATGGCGGTCCCCTCCTACGAGCAGTACTTC.

The J gene is TRBJ1-2, the V gene TRBV7-2, with 8 bases that match TRBD1. This CDR3 contains 15 residues. Per the germline V gene, CDR1 is SGHTA and CDR2 is FQGNSA. V lost 3 bases and J lost 0; bases outside the gene matches: 3. As DNA, the CDR3 is TGTGCCAGCAGCTTCCGGGACAGGTCTAACTATGGCTACACCTTC. Protein: CASSFRDRSNYGYTF. Filled out from reference TRBV7-2 and TRBJ1-2, the complete variable domain reads GAGVSQSPSNKVTEKGKDVELRCDPISGHTALYWYRQSLGQGLEFLIYFQGNSAPDKSGLPSDRFSAERTGGSVSTLTIQRTQQEDSAVYLCASSFRDRSNYGYTFGSGTRLTVV.

This clonotype was recorded a few times. The CDR3 region is CASSQERPSYEQYF. The CDR3 DNA sequence: TGCGCCAGCAGCCAAGAACGACCGTCCTACGAGCAGTACTTC. This rearrangement joins TRBV4-3 to TRBJ2-7; D unclear. The CDR3 covers 14 residues. The V end was cut by 0 bases, the J end by 1 base, with 7 bases between. The germline V gene has CDR1 LGHNA and CDR2 YSLEER.

This clonotype was picked up a small number of times. The genes are TRBV4-3 and TRBJ1-1, with D hard to call. Trimming removed 0 bases from V and 5 bases from J, with 16 bases in between. CDR1 is LGHNA and CDR2 is YSLEER in the germline V gene. The CDR3 totals 16 residues. The CDR3 bases are TGCGCCAGCAGCCAAGATCTTCGGGGTCTCAGGACTGAAGCTTTCTTT. It yields the protein CASSQDLRGLRTEAFF.

This sequence joins TRBV12-3 or TRBV12-4 and TRBJ2-2, with TRBD2 as a possible D gene (5 bases). The CDR3 runs to 15 residues. Trimming removed 5 bases at V and 4 bases at J, with 14 bases between. Here the CDR3 reads CASSPTSSSTGELFF. The CDR3 coding sequence is TGTGCCAGCAGTCCCACTAGTAGTAGCACCGGGGAGCTGTTTTTT.

This clonotype turned up a few times. The chain uses TRBV18 and TRBJ2-5, with D perhaps matching TRBD2 (6 bases). This CDR3 comprises 13 residues. The germline gives CDR1 KGHSH, CDR2 LQKENI. The V end was cut by 0 bases, the J end by 5 bases, with 7 bases between. DNA for the CDR3: TGTGCCAGCTCACCACCCACTAGCGAGACCCAGTACTTC. It specifies CASSPPTSETQYF.

This clonotype was found many times. The chain recombines TRBV20-1 with TRBJ2-2, with a possible D match to TRBD1 (7 bases). The CDR3 sequence is 17 residues long. Germline loops: CDR1 DFQATT, CDR2 SNEGSKA (reference sequence). Trimming took off 2 bases at V and 3 bases at J, with 19 bases between the two ends. CDR3 coding DNA: TGCAGTGCTAGACAGGGGGGCTCGCGGGGCCACACCGGGGAGCTGTTTTTT. It yields the protein CSARQGGSRGHTGELFF.

This clonotype was seen ten or more times. The J gene is TRBJ2-1, the V gene TRBV14; D is perhaps TRBD2 (6 bases). V was cut by 4 bases and J by 0 bases, with 13 bases left in between. Germline V gene sequence: CDR1 SGHDN, CDR2 FVKESK. The CDR3 has 16 amino acids. The DNA for the CDR3 is TGTGCCAGCAGCCCCCCTCAGGGAGGCTCCTACAATGAGCAGTTCTTC. It is translated as CASSPPQGGSYNEQFF.

The chain links TRBV24-1 to TRBJ2-3; 12 nucleotides align to TRBD2. Germline trimming cut 1 base from V and 5 bases from J; bases unmatched to any gene: 12. The CDR3 loop spans 19 amino acids. Germline CDR1 and CDR2: KGHDR and SFDVKD. Here the CDR3 reads CATSDFTPASGRARDTQYF. CDR3 bases: TGTGCCACCAGTGATTTTACCCCGGCTAGCGGGAGGGCCAGAGATACGCAGTATTTT.

The sample holds a few counts of this clonotype. This chain connects TRBV20-1 to TRBJ1-6; D perhaps matches TRBD1 (5 bases). The V gene lost 3 bases and the J gene lost 7 bases, with 19 bases spanning the gap. The germline V gene encodes CDR1 DFQATT and CDR2 SNEGSKA (reference sequence). This CDR3 is built from 16 residues. In nucleotides, the CDR3 is TGCAGTGCTAGGCCCCGGGACCGAGCCCCAAATTCACCCCTCCACTTT. This translates into CSARPRDRAPNSPLHF.

V gene TRBV12-3 or TRBV12-4 combines with J gene TRBJ2-6; 9 bases map to TRBD1. V shed 6 bases and J 2 bases; nucleotides not matched to a gene: 8. CDR3 length: 17 amino acids. The CDR3 DNA is TGTGCCAGCAGCTGGGACAGGGTATTGACTGGGGCCAACGTCCTGACTTTC. It is translated as CASSWDRVLTGANVLTF.

J is TRBJ2-2 and V is TRBV6-5; TRBD1 aligns across 12 bases. Trimming took 3 bases from V and 7 from J; bases not matched to a gene: 3. The CDR3 totals 15 residues. Germline-derived CDR1 and CDR2 are MNHEY and SVGAGI. The CDR3 protein is CASSYGTGGFGELFF. CDR3 sequence (DNA): TGTGCCAGCAGTTATGGGACAGGGGGCTTCGGGGAGCTGTTTTTT.

The chain joins TRBV6-2 or TRBV6-3 to TRBJ2-1; TRBD2 aligns across 7 bases. This CDR3 is built from 12 residues. From germline, CDR1 is MNHEY and CDR2 SVGEGT. With V trimmed by 6 bases and J by 13 bases, 9 bases remained unmatched. CDR3 sequence: CASRKSGDRQFF. CDR3 in DNA: TGTGCCAGCAGAAAAAGCGGGGATAGACAGTTCTTC.

Comment on this clonotype: This sequence may be a read error, since a much larger clone differs from it by one base. The V and J genes are TRBV20-1 and TRBJ2-1, with D unresolved. From germline, CDR1 is DFQATT and CDR2 SNEGSKA (reference sequence). The CDR3 totals 14 residues. The CDR3: CSPRAYFTYNEQFF. The CDR3 DNA follows: TGCAGTCCTAGAGCCTATTTCACCTACAATGAGCAGTTCTTC.

The rearrangement links TRBV4-1 to TRBJ1-5, with unresolved D. CDR3 length equals 16 residues. Deletions cut 0 bases from V and 2 bases from J, with 11 bases between. From germline, CDR1 is MGHRA and CDR2 YSYEKL. The CDR3 sequence: CASSQERVLGNQPQHF. CDR3 DNA: TGCGCCAGCAGCCAAGAGCGGGTGTTAGGCAATCAGCCCCAGCATTTT.

This clonotype was detected a few times. The genes are TRBV10-3 and TRBJ2-2; 8 bases map to TRBD1. The trim removed 11 bases at V and 4 bases at J, leaving 9 bases unmatched. This CDR3 spans 14 amino acids. Germline loops: CDR1 ENHRY, CDR2 SYGVKD. The CDR3 spells CAGGQGKGTGELFF. Here the CDR3 DNA reads TGTGCCGGAGGACAGGGCAAGGGCACCGGGGAGCTGTTTTTT.

The sample holds a few counts of this clonotype. V gene TRBV20-1 combines with J gene TRBJ2-7; D may be TRBD1 (5 bases). CDR1 is DFQATT, CDR2 SNEGSKA, per germline (reference sequence). The CDR3 length is 14 residues. V shed 0 bases and J shed 2 bases, with 11 bases lying between them. Written as DNA, the CDR3 is TGCAGTGCTAGAGATCCCAAGGGGACCTACGAGCAGTACTTC. Translated: CSARDPKGTYEQYF.

The gene calls are TRBV2 and TRBJ2-1; D is tentatively TRBD1 or TRBD2 (5 bases each). V lost 6 bases, J lost 5 bases, and 11 bases lay in between. The CDR3 runs 13 residues. The germline V gene has CDR1 SNHLY and CDR2 FYNNEI. The CDR3 sequence is CASRVGANNEQFF. CDR3 in DNA: TGTGCCAGCAGGGTCGGGGCCAACAATGAGCAGTTCTTC.

This sequence joins TRBV28 and TRBJ2-5; 10 bases match TRBD2. Germline V gives CDR1 MDHEN, CDR2 SYDVKM. Trimming cost V 4 bases and J 3 bases; bases outside gene matches: 5. This CDR3 region has 15 residues. Here the CDR3 DNA reads TGTGCCAGCAGTTCCCCGCTAGCGGGGGAAGAGACCCAGTACTTC. Protein: CASSSPLAGEETQYF. The entire variable domain, with the rest obtained from reference TRBV28 and TRBJ2-5, is as follows: DVKVTQSSRYLVKRTGEKVFLECVQDMDHENMFWYRQDPGLGLRLIYFSYDVKMKEKGDIPEGYSVSREKKERFSLILESASTNQTSMYLCASSSPLAGEETQYFGPGTRLLVL.